This entry concerns a single T cell receptor beta chain. These data are taken from a study of T cells after somatic rescue of genetic block. Trimming took 1 base from V and 2 from J, leaving 12 bases between them. Germline CDR1 and CDR2: SGHDT and YYEEEE. This CDR3 region has 15 residues. The repertoire was sequenced with immunoSEQ multiplex PCR; TCRdb's copy has only in-frame clones and lacks some. The profile shows about 14,000 clones, over 60% of them singletons. The J gene is TRBJ2-5, the V gene TRBV5-6; D might be TRBD1 or TRBD2, each matching 5 bases. The clonotype comes from a man aged 18 to 30. The sample comprised peripheral blood mononuclear cells (PBMCs). CDR3 protein: CASSLPGTTQETQYF. CDR3 nucleotide sequence: TGTGCCAGCAGCTTGCCCGGGACGACTCAAGAGACCCAGTACTTC.